This T cell receptor (beta chain) was sequenced in a study of metastatic and nonmetastatic thyroid tumors. TCRdb recomputed clones from the PCR reads via MiXCR. This sample has about 59,000 clones, with about 17% found just once. This clone was seen many times. Each patient came to thyroid surgery without any prior treatment (of any kind). Trimming left V 1 base short and J 14 bases short, with 22 bases between. Germline values: CDR1 SGHDT, CDR2 YYEEEE. This CDR3 comprises 16 residues. Sequenced input: blood. This chain uses TRBV5-6 with TRBJ1-6, with D unresolved. The source is a male donor with papillary thyroid cancer or a benign thyroid nodule (not recorded which). Some clones in this sample may be carry-over from other donors' samples. This CDR3 reads CASSLHSAIRASALHF. The CDR3 nucleotides are TGTGCCAGCAGCTTGCACTCAGCGATCCGGGCCAGCGCCCTCCACTTT.